The rows below give T cell receptor beta chains drawn from one sample of a study of blood T cell repertoires in COVID-19. Only in-frame clones appear in the TCRdb table, and some are missing; sequencing was by immunoSEQ multiplex PCR. The table has about 120,000 clones, approximately 83% seen once. The sample consisted of peripheral blood. Receptors originate from a woman in her 70s with acute or convalescent COVID-19. CDR3s include the opening cysteine and the closing phenylalanine or tryptophan. A D gene is named only where the DNA matches it firmly. Clone size appears in some rows only: once, few, many, or a class for an expanded clone.

j_call	v_call	d_call	clone_size	cdr3_length	cdr3_nt	cdr3_aa
TRBJ1-4	TRBV6-2/TRBV6-3	TRBD1	once	15	TGTGCCAGCAGTTACGCGGGACAGGGATCCGAAAAACTGTTTTTT	CASSYAGQGSEKLFF
TRBJ2-3	TRBV5-8	-	-	17	TGTGCCAGCAGCTTGCGATTAGGCGGGGAAAGCACAGATACGCAGTATTTT	CASSLRLGGESTDTQYF
TRBJ1-5	TRBV10-3	-	few	15	TGTGCCATCATAAGCCCGTTGGAGGGGAATCAGCCCCAGCATTTT	CAIISPLEGNQPQHF
TRBJ1-1	TRBV10-3	TRBD1	-	14	TGTGCCATCAGGGTAGACAGGGCGAACACTGAAGCTTTCTTT	CAIRVDRANTEAFF
TRBJ1-4	TRBV4-2	-	-	16	TGTGCCAGCAGCCAAGAAACTATGGGAGTTAATGAAAAACTGTTTTTT	CASSQETMGVNEKLFF
TRBJ2-1	TRBV29-1	TRBD2	few	15	TGCAGCGTTTCCGTTAGCGGGGGGGCTGGTGATGAGCAGTTCTTC	CSVSVSGGAGDEQFF
TRBJ1-6	TRBV5-6	TRBD1	few	15	TGTGCCAGCAGCTTGGTAGGACAGGGCGATTCACCCCTCCACTTT	CASSLVGQGDSPLHF
TRBJ2-1	TRBV7-6	-	-	16	TGTGCCAGCAGCTTTGGGCTTCCGGGGACCTACAATGAGCAGTTCTTC	CASSFGLPGTYNEQFF
TRBJ2-5	TRBV7-8	-	-	17	TGTGCCAGCAGCTTAGCCTCGAGGCAGCACCCTAAGGAGACCCAGTACTTC	CASSLASRQHPKETQYF
TRBJ1-2	TRBV3-1/TRBV3-2	-	-	13	TGTGCCAGCAGCCGAAGCGACCAGGGGGGCTACACCTTC	CASSRSDQGGYTF
TRBJ2-2	TRBV4-1	TRBD1	-	16	TGCGCCAGCAGCCAACCAGGACAGGGTTCGGGCGGGGAGCTGTTTTTT	CASSQPGQGSGGELFF
TRBJ2-1	TRBV3-1/TRBV3-2	TRBD1	-	15	TGTGCCAGCACCCCCGGGACAGCCAACTACAATGAGCAGTTCTTC	CASTPGTANYNEQFF
TRBJ1-6	TRBV4-3	TRBD1	once	19	TGCGCCAGCAGCCAAGATGCGGGACAGGGGAGCTCCTATAATTCACCCCTCCACTTT	CASSQDAGQGSSYNSPLHF
TRBJ1-1	TRBV4-3	TRBD1	-	19	TGCGCCAGCAGCCAAGACTTGTACTTGGTACAGGGGCCCAGAACTGAAGCTTTCTTT	CASSQDLYLVQGPRTEAFF
TRBJ2-1	TRBV11-3	-	-	18	TGTGCCAGCAGCTTGGGGATAGCTGGGGGCTTGACCTACAATGAGCAGTTCTTC	CASSLGIAGGLTYNEQFF
TRBJ1-2	TRBV5-3	TRBD1	-	13	TGTGCCAGAAGCAATGACAGGGTCTATGGCTACACCTTC	CARSNDRVYGYTF
TRBJ2-3	TRBV19	-	-	13	TGTGCCAGTAGTCTAGGGGAGACAGATACGCAGTATTTT	CASSLGETDTQYF
TRBJ1-2	TRBV25-1	TRBD1	-	14	TGTGCCAGCAGTGAACGAACAGGGGTGGATGGCTACACCTTC	CASSERTGVDGYTF
TRBJ1-2	TRBV6-5	-	-	16	TGTGCCAGCAGTTACTCCAGAGGAGCAGCGAAATATGGCTACACCTTC	CASSYSRGAAKYGYTF
TRBJ1-5	TRBV19	TRBD1	once	15	TGTGCCAGTAGTATAGCCAGGGGGCGCAATCAGCCCCAGCATTTT	CASSIARGRNQPQHF
TRBJ1-4	TRBV11-3	TRBD1	-	16	TGTGCCAGCAGCTCGCTAGCCGGGACAGGTCAGGAAAAACTGTTTTTT	CASSSLAGTGQEKLFF
TRBJ2-3	TRBV7-9	-	-	12	TGTGCCAGCAGCCCCTTGTCAGATACGCAGTATTTT	CASSPLSDTQYF
TRBJ2-5	TRBV6-5	TRBD2	-	15	TGTGCCAGCAGGGCCGGGACTAGTGGGGAAGAGACCCAGTACTTC	CASRAGTSGEETQYF
TRBJ1-5	TRBV29-1	TRBD1	-	14	TGCAGCGTGGGCTCCGGGACAGGCAATCAGCCCCAGCATTTT	CSVGSGTGNQPQHF
TRBJ1-2	TRBV7-3	-	-	14	TGTGCCAGCAGCTTAAGCAATACAGGGTTTGGCTACACCTTC	CASSLSNTGFGYTF
TRBJ2-2	TRBV4-1	-	-	16	TGCGCCAGCAGCCAAGTACGGGGTTCTAACACCGGGGAGCTGTTTTTT	CASSQVRGSNTGELFF
TRBJ2-5	TRBV10-1	TRBD1	few	15	TGCGCCAGCAGTGAGGGACAGGGTGGTAAAGAGACCCAGTACTTC	CASSEGQGGKETQYF
TRBJ1-2	TRBV5-4	-	-	13	TGTGCCAGCAGCCGTACACAGGGAAATGGCTACACCTTC	CASSRTQGNGYTF
TRBJ1-2	TRBV3-1/TRBV3-2	-	-	13	TGTGCCGGGCCCGGGGAACCCTTTTATGGCTACACCTTC	CAGPGEPFYGYTF
TRBJ1-1	TRBV6-5	TRBD1	-	15	TGTGCCAGCAGTTACTTGGGGGCAGGGGGGACTGAAGCTTTCTTT	CASSYLGAGGTEAFF
TRBJ2-5	TRBV7-7	TRBD2	-	16	TGTGCCAGCAGCCCGGGACTAGCGGGGCCGCGGGAGACCCAGTACTTC	CASSPGLAGPRETQYF
TRBJ1-1	TRBV7-3	-	-	13	TGTGCCAGCAGCGGACAATTGAACACTGAAGCTTTCTTT	CASSGQLNTEAFF
TRBJ2-1	TRBV6-4	TRBD2	-	15	TGTGCCAGCAGTACCGGGACTAGCGGCTACAATGAGCAGTTCTTC	CASSTGTSGYNEQFF
TRBJ2-5	TRBV7-2	TRBD2	-	16	TGTGCCAGCAGCTTAGCCCGGCTAGCGGGCCAAGAGACCCAGTACTTC	CASSLARLAGQETQYF
TRBJ2-3	TRBV11-2	-	-	13	TGTGCCAGCAGCCCGGGGTTCACAGATACGCAGTATTTT	CASSPGFTDTQYF
TRBJ2-3	TRBV19	-	-	15	TGTGCCAGTGAAGGCCGCGACGGGAACACAGATACGCAGTATTTT	CASEGRDGNTDTQYF
TRBJ2-1	TRBV18	-	-	13	TGTGCCAGCTCACCAATGACTCTGGATGAGCAGTTCTTC	CASSPMTLDEQFF
TRBJ2-5	TRBV18	-	-	13	TGTGCCAGCTCACCCGGACAGCAAGAGACCCAGTACTTC	CASSPGQQETQYF
TRBJ1-5	TRBV3-1/TRBV3-2	-	-	16	TGTGCCAGCAGCCAAGAGCGGGACGGGGACTATCAGCCCCAGCATTTT	CASSQERDGDYQPQHF
TRBJ1-5	TRBV7-2	-	-	15	TGTGCCAGCAGCCCGATCAGCGGGGTAGGACAGCCCCAGCATTTT	CASSPISGVGQPQHF
TRBJ2-2	TRBV5-4	TRBD1	once	16	TGTGCCAGCAGCGGCGGGACAGGAGGTTACACCGGGGAGCTGTTTTTT	CASSGGTGGYTGELFF
TRBJ1-1	TRBV11-3	TRBD1	few	14	TGTGCCAGCAGCTTATCCAGGGGGGACACTGAAGCTTTCTTT	CASSLSRGDTEAFF
TRBJ1-2	TRBV12-3/TRBV12-4	-	-	13	TGTGCCAGCAGTGCCGGTTTGGACTATGGCTACACCTTC	CASSAGLDYGYTF
TRBJ2-5	TRBV19	-	-	14	TGTGCCAGTAGTATAGAAGCTAGTATAGAGACCCAGTACTTC	CASSIEASIETQYF
TRBJ2-1	TRBV19	TRBD2	-	15	TGTGCCAGTAGTACTCCTCGCGGGGGGGCCAATGAGCAGTTCTTC	CASSTPRGGANEQFF
TRBJ1-4	TRBV6-6	-	-	13	TGTGCCAGCAGTGCTCGCAGGAATGAAAAACTGTTTTTT	CASSARRNEKLFF